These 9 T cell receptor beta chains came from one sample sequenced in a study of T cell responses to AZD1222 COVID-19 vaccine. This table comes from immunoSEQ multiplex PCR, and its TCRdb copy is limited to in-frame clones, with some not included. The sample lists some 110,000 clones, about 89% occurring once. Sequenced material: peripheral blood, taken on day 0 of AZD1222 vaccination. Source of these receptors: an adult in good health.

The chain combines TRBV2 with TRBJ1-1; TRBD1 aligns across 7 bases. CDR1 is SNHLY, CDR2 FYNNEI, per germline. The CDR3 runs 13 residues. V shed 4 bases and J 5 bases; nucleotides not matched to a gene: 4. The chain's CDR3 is CASSVEDRTEAFF. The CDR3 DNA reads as TGTGCCAGCAGTGTTGAGGACAGGACTGAAGCTTTCTTT. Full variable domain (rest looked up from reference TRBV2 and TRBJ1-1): EPEVTQTPSHQVTQMGQEVILRCVPISNHLYFYWYRQILGQKVEFLVSFYNNEISEKSEIFDDQFSVERPDGSNFTLKIRSTKLEDSAMYFCASSVEDRTEAFFGQGTRLTVV.

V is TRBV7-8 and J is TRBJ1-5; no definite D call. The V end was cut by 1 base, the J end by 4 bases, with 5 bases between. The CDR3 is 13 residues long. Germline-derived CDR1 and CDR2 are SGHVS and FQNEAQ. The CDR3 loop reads CASSLVGNQPQHF. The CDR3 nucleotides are TGTGCCAGCAGCTTAGTAGGGAATCAGCCCCAGCATTTT.

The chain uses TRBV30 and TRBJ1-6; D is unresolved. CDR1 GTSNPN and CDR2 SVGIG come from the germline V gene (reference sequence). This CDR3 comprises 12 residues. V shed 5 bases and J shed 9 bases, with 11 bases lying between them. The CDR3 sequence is CAWEAPGSPLHF. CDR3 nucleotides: TGTGCCTGGGAGGCCCCTGGTTCACCCCTCCACTTT.

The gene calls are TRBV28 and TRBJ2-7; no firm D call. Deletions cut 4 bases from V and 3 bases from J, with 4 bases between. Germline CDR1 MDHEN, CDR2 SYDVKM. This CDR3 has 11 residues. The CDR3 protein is CASSWHYEQYF. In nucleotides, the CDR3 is TGTGCCAGCAGTTGGCACTACGAGCAGTACTTC.

CDR3: CASTSGTGGYEQYF. CDR3 nucleotide sequence: TGTGCCAGCACGTCCGGGACAGGGGGCTACGAGCAGTACTTC. The J gene is TRBJ2-7, the V gene TRBV28; 11 nucleotides line up with TRBD1. V was pared by 7 bases and J by 3 bases, with 5 bases of the junction left unmatched. Germline V gene sequence: CDR1 MDHEN, CDR2 SYDVKM. The CDR3 is made up of 14 amino acids.

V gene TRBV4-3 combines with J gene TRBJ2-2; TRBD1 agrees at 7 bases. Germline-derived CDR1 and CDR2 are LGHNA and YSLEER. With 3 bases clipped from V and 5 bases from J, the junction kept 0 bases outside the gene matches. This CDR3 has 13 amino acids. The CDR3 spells CASSQGQTGELFF. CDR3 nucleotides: TGCGCCAGCAGCCAGGGACAGACCGGGGAGCTGTTTTTT.

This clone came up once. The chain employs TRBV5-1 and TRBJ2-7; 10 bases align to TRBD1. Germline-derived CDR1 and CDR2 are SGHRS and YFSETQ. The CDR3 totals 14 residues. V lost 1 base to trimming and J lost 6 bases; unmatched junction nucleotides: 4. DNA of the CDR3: TGCGCCAGCAGCTTGCGAGGGGACAGGGGCGAGCAGTACTTC. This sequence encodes CASSLRGDRGEQYF.

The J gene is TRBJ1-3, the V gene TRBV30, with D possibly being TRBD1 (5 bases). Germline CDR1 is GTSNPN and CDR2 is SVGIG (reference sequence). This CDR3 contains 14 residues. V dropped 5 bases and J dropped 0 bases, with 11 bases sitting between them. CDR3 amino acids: CAWDRTTSGNTIYF. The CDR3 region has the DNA TGTGCCTGGGACAGAACAACCTCTGGAAACACCATATATTTT. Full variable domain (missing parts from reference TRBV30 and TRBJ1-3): SQTIHQWPATLVQPVGSPLSLECTVEGTSNPNLYWYRQAAGRGLQLLFYSVGIGQISSEVPQNLSASRPQDRQFILSSKKLLLSDSGFYLCAWDRTTSGNTIYFGEGSWLTVV.

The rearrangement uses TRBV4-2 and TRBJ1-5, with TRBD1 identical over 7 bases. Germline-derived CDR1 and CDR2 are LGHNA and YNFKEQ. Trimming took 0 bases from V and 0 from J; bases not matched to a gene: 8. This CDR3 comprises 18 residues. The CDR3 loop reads CASSQDLGTDYSNQPQHF. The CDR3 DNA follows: TGTGCCAGCAGCCAAGATCTGGGGACAGACTATAGCAATCAGCCCCAGCATTTT.